The entry below gives a single T cell receptor beta chain sequence along with its context. V was trimmed by 10 bases and J by 1 base, leaving 13 bases between them. The CDR3 is 13 amino acids. Germline lookup yields CDR1 MGHDK and CDR2 SYGVNS. The data were taken from a study of blood T cell repertoires in COVID-19. Profiled with immunoSEQ multiplex PCR; TCRdb holds only in-frame clones, not every one. The sample includes tens of thousands of clones, 60% to 85% seen only once; the top ten take 5.4%. The sequenced material came from peripheral blood. The TCR was taken from a woman aged 80 or older with active or convalescent COVID-19. The gene calls are TRBV25-1 and TRBJ1-1; possible D gene TRBD1, 5 bases. For the CDR3, the DNA is TGTGCCATTAAGGGGCGGGGGAACACTGAAGCTTTCTTT. Translated, it gives CAIKGRGNTEAFF.